Shown below are 5 T cell receptor beta chains from a single sample sequenced in a study of beta chain features in type 1 diabetes. Sequenced material consisted of expressed TCRB transcripts (all of the isolated RNA was reverse transcribed). The table came from immunoSEQ multiplex PCR; TCRdb's copy has only in-frame clones and leaves some out. Among 250,000 to 300,000 clones listed, roughly 25% were seen once. The antigens of these receptors remain unknown. Overall study findings and caveats: Among patients with Type 1 diabetes, TCRB CDR3s were moderately but significantly shorter in every one of the four CD4+ subsets.

The specimen was naive CD4+ T cells from blood. The receptors come from a woman younger than 45 with type 1 diabetes.

V gene TRBV7-2 combines with J gene TRBJ2-1; D possibly corresponds to TRBD2 (5 bases). The CDR3 has 15 amino acids. Trimming stripped 4 bases from V and 2 bases from J, with 12 bases between. Per the germline V gene, CDR1 is SGHTA and CDR2 is FQGNSA. CDR3 coding DNA: TGTGCCAGCAGCTCGTCACGGGGTGCCTACAATGAGCAGTTCTTC. Protein product: CASSSSRGAYNEQFF. Drawing the rest from reference TRBV7-2 and TRBJ2-1, the complete variable domain is GAGVSQSPSNKVTEKGKDVELRCDPISGHTALYWYRQSLGQGLEFLIYFQGNSAPDKSGLPSDRFSAERTGGSVSTLTIQRTQQEDSAVYLCASSSSRGAYNEQFFGPGTRLTVL.

The V and J genes are TRBV4-2 and TRBJ2-7; TRBD1 aligns across 7 bases. Trimming removed 3 bases from V and 3 bases from J; junction bases left unmatched: 11. CDR3 length: 16 residues. Germline V lookup: CDR1 LGHNA, CDR2 YNFKEQ. The CDR3 region is CASSHNPRGRLYEQYF. DNA of the CDR3: TGTGCCAGCAGCCATAACCCGAGGGGGCGCCTCTACGAGCAGTACTTC.

The V and J genes are TRBV18 and TRBJ2-3; 14 positions match TRBD2. With 3 bases clipped from V and 1 base from J, the junction kept 3 bases outside the gene matches. The CDR3 extends over 17 amino acids. Germline lookup yields CDR1 KGHSH and CDR2 LQKENI. CDR3 protein: CASSPGLAGVGTDTQYF. The DNA for the CDR3 is TGTGCCAGCTCACCGGGACTAGCGGGAGTAGGCACAGATACGCAGTATTTT.

This sequence joins TRBV5-4 and TRBJ2-1; 10 bases line up with TRBD2. CDR1 and CDR2 (germline): SGHNT, YYREEE (reference sequence). V shed 4 bases and J 9 bases; nucleotides not matched to a gene: 13. The CDR3 is 16 residues long. CDR3 sequence reads: CASSHVAASGSGEQFF. The CDR3 DNA is TGTGCCAGCAGCCACGTTGCGGCTAGCGGGAGCGGTGAGCAGTTCTTC.

The V and J genes are TRBV30 and TRBJ2-1, with TRBD2 as a possible D gene (6 bases). The CDR3 length is 14 residues. V dropped 3 bases and J dropped 0 bases, with 9 bases sitting between them. CDR1 GTSNPN and CDR2 SVGIG come from the germline V gene (reference sequence). The CDR3: CAWSSGLSYNEQFF. The CDR3 DNA reads as TGTGCCTGGAGCAGCGGGCTCTCCTACAATGAGCAGTTCTTC.